The 31 T cell receptor beta chains in this list originate from one sample, sequenced in a study of a mutant IDH1 vaccine in newly diagnosed glioma. These receptors' antigens are unknown. Measured with immunoSEQ multiplex PCR; TCRdb has only the in-frame clones, and not every one. The sample lists some 70,000 clones, roughly 80% occurring once. Time point meaning: week 35, safety follow-up. Every vaccine dose comprised 300 ug of mutant IDH1 20-mer peptide plus topical imiquimod. Sequencing used PBMCs, obtained from a glioma patient whose treatment included an IDH1 peptide vaccine. These receptors were obtained from a man aged 18-30 years with glioma.

The V call is TRBV6-5, the J call TRBJ2-1; D is possibly TRBD1 (6 bases). Trimming took 5 bases from V and 8 from J, leaving 13 bases between them. CDR1 and CDR2 from the germline V gene are MNHEY and SVGAGI. The CDR3 loop spans 13 amino acids. The CDR3 loop reads CASSPQNRDEQFF. The CDR3 DNA reads as TGTGCCAGCAGTCCACAAAACAGGGATGAGCAGTTCTTC.

The CDR3 loop reads CASSQEGSYGYTF. CDR3 nucleotide sequence: TGTGCCAGCAGCCAAGAGGGGTCGTATGGCTACACCTTC. J is TRBJ1-2 and V is TRBV14; D remains ambiguous. This CDR3 has 13 amino acids. The V gene lost 0 bases and the J gene lost 5 bases, with 7 bases spanning the gap. CDR1 is SGHDN and CDR2 is FVKESK in the germline V gene.

V usage is TRBV29-1 and J usage is TRBJ2-3, with 8 bases lining up with TRBD1. There are 17 residues in the CDR3. Germline lookup yields CDR1 SQVTM and CDR2 ANQGSEA. J gave up 0 bases and V 5 bases, and 13 bases lay outside the gene matches. DNA for the CDR3: TGCAGCGTTACCGGGACAGGCGTCCTATATAGCACAGATACGCAGTATTTT. Its translation is CSVTGTGVLYSTDTQYF.

This rearrangement joins TRBV4-3 to TRBJ1-4; the D is unclear. Germline loops: CDR1 LGHNA, CDR2 YSLEER. V lost 5 bases and J 3 bases, leaving 13 bases between the germline ends. The CDR3 runs to 15 residues. CDR3 sequence: CASSELAAANEKLFF. In nucleotides, the CDR3 is TGCGCCAGCAGCGAGTTAGCGGCCGCTAATGAAAAACTGTTTTTT.

This chain uses TRBV7-9 with TRBJ1-2, with 7 nucleotides matching TRBD1. CDR3 length: 15 amino acids. V lost 5 bases and J lost 7; bases outside the gene matches: 13. CDR1 SEHNR and CDR2 FQNEAQ come from the germline V gene (reference sequence). The CDR3 bases are TGTGCCAGCAGCCTGGGGACAGATCTTTTGTCTGGCTACACCTTC. This sequence encodes CASSLGTDLLSGYTF.

This clone came up a few times. The genes are TRBV4-1 and TRBJ1-1; weak D call: TRBD1 (6 bases). With 1 base removed from V and 7 bases from J, the gap between germline ends came to 16 bases. Germline V gene data show CDR1 as MGHRA and CDR2 as YSYEKL. There are 15 residues in the CDR3. The CDR3 DNA sequence: TGCGCCAGCAGCCAAGTATGGCAGGGGCGATATGAAGCTTTCTTT. Encoded protein: CASSQVWQGRYEAFF.

By frequency in the sample, this clone is medium-sized. The V call is TRBV21-1, the J call TRBJ1-1; TRBD1 is taken as the D call from the table, unchecked against the DNA. TRBV21-1 is a pseudogene segment. The CDR3 extends over 16 amino acids. The CDR3 bases are TGTGCCAGCAGCAAACCCCGTGGGCAGGGGGACACTGAAGCTTTCTTT. Translating it yields CASSKPRGQGDTEAFF.

This chain links TRBV5-1 with TRBJ2-1, with TRBD2 matching over 8 bases. The V segment lost 4 bases and the J segment 7 bases; nucleotides outside the gene matches: 10. This CDR3 contains 15 residues. From germline, CDR1 is SGHRS and CDR2 YFSETQ. CDR3 amino acids: CASSPGRAKINEQFF. CDR3 coding DNA: TGCGCCAGCAGCCCCGGGAGGGCTAAGATAAATGAGCAGTTCTTC.

The chain couples TRBV6-5 to TRBJ2-6; D is ambiguous. This CDR3 region has 15 residues. The ends were cut back, 7 bases at V and 2 bases at J, with 12 bases in the middle. Germline V gene lookup returns CDR1 MNHEY and CDR2 SVGAGI. CDR3 DNA: TGTGCCAGCACCTCCCAGGTGGCTGGGGCCAACGTCCTGACTTTC. It encodes CASTSQVAGANVLTF.

This clone was found once. The V and J genes are TRBV7-9 and TRBJ1-1; D remains unclear. V was shortened by 1 base and J by 4 bases, with 10 bases between the two germline ends. The CDR3 runs 14 residues. CDR1 is SEHNR, CDR2 FQNEAQ, per germline (reference sequence). CDR3 sequence: CASSLGVGPTEAFF. The CDR3 nucleotides read TGTGCCAGCAGCTTAGGGGTTGGGCCCACTGAAGCTTTCTTT.

This clone has just one count. The rearrangement joins TRBV27 to TRBJ2-3, with D possibly matching TRBD2 (6 bases). V shed 0 bases and J shed 4 bases, with 8 bases lying between them. Germline V gene data show CDR1 as MNHEY and CDR2 as SMNVEV (reference sequence). The CDR3 is made up of 14 amino acids. For the CDR3, the DNA is TGTGCCAGCAGTTTATCCTGGGGGGCAGATACGCAGTATTTT. Protein sequence: CASSLSWGADTQYF.

This clone occurred a few times. J is TRBJ1-1 and V is TRBV5-1; D is unresolved. The V gene lost 4 bases and the J gene lost 1 base, with 11 bases spanning the gap. The CDR3 sequence is 14 residues long. CDR1 SGHRS and CDR2 YFSETQ come from the germline V gene. This chain's CDR3 is CASSLGRGNTEAFF. DNA of the CDR3: TGCGCCAGCAGCCTTGGGCGTGGGAACACTGAAGCTTTCTTT.

The gene calls are TRBV27 and TRBJ2-1, with D tentatively TRBD2 (6 bases). Germline V gene data show CDR1 as MNHEY and CDR2 as SMNVEV (reference sequence). Deletions cut 5 bases from V and 5 bases from J, with 10 bases between. This CDR3 comprises 13 residues. The CDR3 protein is CASSLTSNNEQFF. CDR3 DNA: TGTGCCAGCAGTCTGACTAGTAACAATGAGCAGTTCTTC.

The gene calls are TRBV18 and TRBJ2-1; TRBD2 might be the D (5 bases). This CDR3 region has 13 residues. V was shortened by 0 bases and J by 12 bases, with 12 bases between the two germline ends. Germline V lookup: CDR1 KGHSH, CDR2 LQKENI. CDR3 coding DNA: TGTGCCAGCTCACCACCGTGGAGGCAAGGGCAGTTCTTC. Translation: CASSPPWRQGQFF.

The rearrangement joins TRBV11-3 to TRBJ2-5, with D hard to call. This CDR3 comprises 13 residues. Trimming stripped 3 bases from V and 1 base from J, with 6 bases between. Germline V gene data show CDR1 as SGHNT and CDR2 as YENEEA. The CDR3 here is CASSLSPQETQYF. The CDR3 bases are TGTGCCAGCAGCTTGTCTCCCCAAGAGACCCAGTACTTC. Together with reference TRBV11-3 and TRBJ2-5, the CDR3 gives the full variable domain: EAGVVQSPRYKIIEKKQPVAFWCNPISGHNTLYWYLQNLGQGPELLIRYENEEAVDDSQLPKDRFSAERLKGVDSTLKIQPAELGDSAVYLCASSLSPQETQYFGPGTRLLVL.

The chain links TRBV13 to TRBJ2-1; maybe TRBD1 (5 bases). V lost 4 bases to trimming and J lost 5 bases, with 9 bases between them. The CDR3 is 13 residues long. Germline V CDR1 and CDR2: PRHDT, FYEKMQ (reference sequence). The CDR3 DNA sequence: TGTGCCAGCAGCTCCAGACAGAACAATGAGCAGTTCTTC. Translated: CASSSRQNNEQFF.

This chain joins TRBV5-4 and TRBJ2-3; D is undetermined. In germline, CDR1 is SGHNT, CDR2 YYREEE (reference sequence). This CDR3 has 13 amino acids. Trimming took off 0 bases at V and 5 bases at J, with 7 bases between the two ends. In nucleotides, the CDR3 is TGTGCCAGCAGCTTGGCGAGTGAAGATACGCAGTATTTT. Translation gives CASSLASEDTQYF.

The CDR3, as DNA: TGTGCCAGCAGCACACACCGGGACAGGGAATACAATGAGCAGTTCTTC. This codes for CASSTHRDREYNEQFF. V gene TRBV21-1 combines with J gene TRBJ2-1; the table's D call, TRBD1, was not checked against the DNA. TRBV21-1 is a documented pseudogene. CDR3 size: 16 residues.

V gene TRBV30 combines with J gene TRBJ2-5; 8 bases line up with TRBD2. Trimming took 4 bases from V and 5 from J; bases not matched to a gene: 12. The CDR3 runs to 15 residues. Per germline, CDR1 GTSNPN and CDR2 SVGIG (reference sequence). This CDR3 is CAWILSGSRSETQYF. The CDR3 nucleotides read TGTGCCTGGATTTTAAGCGGGAGCCGGTCTGAGACCCAGTACTTC.

The chain has TRBV4-2 and TRBJ2-1, with 10 bases identical to TRBD2. J lost 13 bases, V lost 0 bases, and 12 bases had no gene match. CDR1 is LGHNA, CDR2 YNFKEQ, per germline. This CDR3 is built from 16 residues. This CDR3 is CASSQEPGLATKRQFF. The CDR3 coding sequence is TGTGCCAGCAGCCAAGAACCGGGACTAGCGACAAAGAGACAGTTCTTC.

This clone was counted a few times. The chain combines TRBV5-1 with TRBJ1-1; D gene unclear. The CDR3 length is 13 residues. V shed 0 bases and J shed 4 bases, with 7 bases lying between them. CDR1 and CDR2 (germline): SGHRS, YFSETQ. CDR3 sequence (DNA): TGCGCCAGCAGCTTGGAGGGAGCCACTGAAGCTTTCTTT. Translated, it gives CASSLEGATEAFF.

This chain joins TRBV4-1 and TRBJ2-7; weak D call: TRBD2 (6 bases). The CDR3 length is 17 residues. The V end was cut by 4 bases, the J end by 0 bases, with 19 bases between. The germline V gene encodes CDR1 MGHRA and CDR2 YSYEKL. The CDR3 is CASSPLMPGLSSYEQYF. The DNA for the CDR3 is TGCGCCAGCAGCCCGTTAATGCCGGGACTCAGCTCCTACGAGCAGTACTTC.

The rearrangement uses TRBV10-3 and TRBJ2-7, with D possibly matching TRBD2 (6 bases). This CDR3 has 12 amino acids. Trimming removed 2 bases at V and 6 bases at J, with 8 bases between. Germline V CDR1 and CDR2: ENHRY, SYGVKD. This CDR3 is CAISEGGVEQYF. CDR3 nucleotide sequence: TGTGCCATCAGTGAGGGAGGGGTCGAGCAGTACTTC.

V and J are TRBV7-6 and TRBJ2-7; TRBD2 agrees at 11 bases. The CDR3 is 17 amino acids. V dropped 1 base and J dropped 3; count of bases not matched to a gene: 8. Germline assignment: CDR1 SGHVS and CDR2 FNYEAQ. The DNA of the CDR3 is TGTGCCAGCAGCTTAGGCGGGAAGCTAGCGGGAGGCTACGAGCAGTACTTC. Translating it yields CASSLGGKLAGGYEQYF.

V and J are TRBV4-1 and TRBJ2-7; D gene ambiguous. The CDR3 consists of 16 residues. V lost 0 bases, J lost 0 bases, and 12 bases lay in between. Per germline, CDR1 MGHRA and CDR2 YSYEKL. CDR3 coding DNA: TGCGCCAGCAGCCAAGATCCTTATCCTAGCTCCTACGAGCAGTACTTC. Residues: CASSQDPYPSSYEQYF.

The genes are TRBV4-3 and TRBJ1-5; a weak D match, TRBD1 (5 bases). The V gene lost 4 bases and the J gene lost 7 bases, with 17 bases spanning the gap. This CDR3 spans 15 amino acids. Germline V lookup: CDR1 LGHNA, CDR2 YSLEER. The CDR3, as DNA: TGCGCCAGCAGCCCGAGCGGGGGGTTCGGACAGCCCCAGCATTTT. This translates into CASSPSGGFGQPQHF.

J is TRBJ1-5 and V is TRBV30; possible D gene TRBD1, 6 bases. Deletions cut 1 base from V and 0 bases from J, with 10 bases between. The length of the CDR3 is 15 residues. The germline gives CDR1 GTSNPN, CDR2 SVGIG (reference sequence). The CDR3 DNA sequence: TGTGCCTGGAGTGGGGGACATTCTAGCAATCAGCCCCAGCATTTT. This gives the protein CAWSGGHSSNQPQHF.

The gene calls are TRBV25-1 and TRBJ2-1; 9 bases agree with TRBD2. V was pared by 8 bases and J by 4 bases, with 9 bases of the junction left unmatched. CDR1 is MGHDK and CDR2 is SYGVNS in the germline V gene. The CDR3 has 15 residues. In DNA, the CDR3 is TGTGCCAGCGCTGGGGCGGGGGGGATATACAATGAGCAGTTCTTC. Translating gives CASAGAGGIYNEQFF. Based on the CDR3 plus reference TRBV25-1 and TRBJ2-1, the full variable domain is EADIYQTPRYLVIGTGKKITLECSQTMGHDKMYWYQQDPGMELHLIHYSYGVNSTEKGDLSSESTVSRIRTEHFPLTLESARPSHTSQYLCASAGAGGIYNEQFFGPGTRLTVL.

The V gene is TRBV2, the J gene TRBJ1-6; 7 bases match TRBD1. With 6 bases clipped from V and 3 bases from J, the junction kept 8 bases outside the gene matches. Germline lookup yields CDR1 SNHLY and CDR2 FYNNEI. This CDR3 has 16 amino acids. The CDR3 spells CASRTRQGGYNSPLHF. In nucleotides, the CDR3 is TGTGCCAGCAGGACACGACAGGGAGGCTATAATTCACCCCTCCACTTT.

This clone was found once. The chain joins TRBV4-2 to TRBJ1-5, with unresolved D. V lost 0 bases to trimming and J lost 5 bases, with 5 bases between them. This CDR3 contains 13 residues. The germline gives CDR1 LGHNA, CDR2 YNFKEQ. The CDR3 loop is CASSQEPDQPQHF. CDR3 sequence (DNA): TGTGCCAGCAGCCAAGAGCCGGATCAGCCCCAGCATTTT.

The chain is built from TRBV4-3 and TRBJ1-2; D is ambiguous. V dropped 3 bases and J dropped 1 base, with 12 bases sitting between them. This CDR3 contains 15 residues. Germline V gene data show CDR1 as LGHNA and CDR2 as YSLEER. In DNA, the CDR3 is TGCGCCAGCAGCCAGTCCCTTGGCCTTAACTATGGCTACACCTTC. It is translated as CASSQSLGLNYGYTF.